This T cell receptor beta chain appears in the sequencing data of a study of T cell clonotyping in hematopoietic cell transplantation. Concerning this clone: As yet, its antigen is unknown.

Time point indicated: recipient sample about 28 days before transplant, after cytoreduction. Samples: about 28 days before transplant, then days 30, 100 and 180 after. The repertoire was sequenced with immunoSEQ multiplex PCR; TCRdb's copy has only in-frame clones and lacks some. The sample yields about 19,000 clones, about 80% seen once. Study conclusions and caveats: After transplant, recipient diversity fell while pathologically expanded clonotypes grew through day 180.

The sample consisted of peripheral blood mononuclear cells, taken before stem cell transplant. This receptor was taken from a man aged 55 to 70 with acute myeloid leukemia. Some clones in this sample may be carry-over from other donors' samples.

CDR3 in amino acids: CASSLGFLQGTGANVLTF. CDR3 sequence (DNA): TGTGCCAGCAGTTTGGGCTTCCTACAGGGAACTGGGGCCAACGTCCTGACTTTC. J is TRBJ2-6 and V is TRBV27, with a possible D match to TRBD1 (6 bases). This CDR3 is 18 amino acids long. The germline gives CDR1 MNHEY, CDR2 SMNVEV (reference sequence). The V and J ends lost 3 bases and 2 bases respectively, with 17 bases between them.